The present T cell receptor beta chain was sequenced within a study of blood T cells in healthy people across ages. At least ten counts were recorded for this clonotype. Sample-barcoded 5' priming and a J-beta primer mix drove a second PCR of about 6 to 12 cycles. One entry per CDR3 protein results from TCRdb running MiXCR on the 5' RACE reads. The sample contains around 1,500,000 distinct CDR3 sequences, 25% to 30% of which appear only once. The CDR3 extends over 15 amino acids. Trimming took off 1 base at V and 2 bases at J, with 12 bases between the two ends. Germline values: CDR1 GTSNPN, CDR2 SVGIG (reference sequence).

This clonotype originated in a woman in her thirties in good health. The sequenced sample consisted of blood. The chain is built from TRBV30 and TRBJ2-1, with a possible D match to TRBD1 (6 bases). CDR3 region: CAWSEGGDTYNEQFF. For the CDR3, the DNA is TGTGCCTGGAGTGAAGGTGGGGACACCTACAATGAGCAGTTCTTC.